These 22 T cell receptor beta chains share one sample of origin, sequenced in a study of Ad26.COV2.S vaccination and SARS-CoV-2 variants. Treatment noted: over 15 received Ad26.COV2.S at low or high dose, single or two shots; several received placebo; per-sample allocation not given. Sampling was done on day 63 after the first vaccine or placebo injection. The table came from immunoSEQ multiplex PCR; TCRdb's copy has only in-frame clones and leaves some out. The table lists some 420,000 clones, more than 75% of them singletons. Here the sequenced sample was peripheral blood, taken in a trial of Ad26.COV2.S vaccine versus placebo. Every receptor here comes from a person aged 18-60 years who received the Ad26.COV2.S COVID-19 vaccine or a placebo.

The chain uses TRBV5-6 and TRBJ1-1, with D possibly TRBD1 on 5 matching bases. Trimming stripped 3 bases from V and 0 bases from J, with 21 bases between. The CDR3 is made up of 18 amino acids. Germline V CDR1 and CDR2: SGHDT, YYEEEE. The CDR3 loop is CASSSELQGVGVNTEAFF. The CDR3 DNA follows: TGTGCCAGCAGCTCCGAGTTACAAGGGGTTGGGGTGAACACTGAAGCTTTCTTT. The complete variable domain, with remaining parts taken from reference TRBV5-6 and TRBJ1-1, reads DAGVTQSPTHLIKTRGQQVTLRCSPKSGHDTVSWYQQALGQGPQFIFQYYEEEERQRGNFPDRFSGHQFPNYSSELNVNALLLGDSALYLCASSSELQGVGVNTEAFFGQGTRLTVV.

The J gene is TRBJ2-3, the V gene TRBV4-3; 9 bases are a match to TRBD2. Germline V gene lookup returns CDR1 LGHNA and CDR2 YSLEER. J lost 0 bases, V lost 1 base, and 5 bases had no gene match. The CDR3 is 17 amino acids. CDR3 in amino acids: CASSQVRLAGSTDTQYF. The CDR3 coding sequence is TGCGCCAGCAGCCAAGTAAGGCTAGCGGGAAGCACAGATACGCAGTATTTT.

The sample holds a few counts of this clone. The rearrangement joins TRBV5-1 to TRBJ2-7, with D perhaps matching TRBD2 (6 bases). The germline CDR1 and CDR2 sequences are SGHRS and YFSETQ. Trimming shortened V by 5 bases and J by 7 bases, and 10 bases separated the two germline ends. The CDR3 runs 11 residues. CDR3 coding DNA: TGCGCCAGCAGAAATGCGGGGGAGCAGTACTTC. Its translation is CASRNAGEQYF.

J is TRBJ1-6 and V is TRBV19, with unresolved D. CDR1 LNHDA and CDR2 SQIVND come from the germline V gene (reference sequence). V gave up 4 bases and J gave up 7 bases, with 14 bases separating them. The CDR3 consists of 15 residues. CDR3 region: CASSTASGSNSPLHF. CDR3 coding DNA: TGTGCCAGTAGTACCGCTAGTGGTAGCAATTCACCCCTCCACTTT.

The rearrangement uses TRBV6-1 and TRBJ2-7, with D maybe TRBD1 (5 bases). The V gene's germline CDR1 is MNHNS and CDR2 SASEGT. CDR3 length: 14 residues. The V end was cut by 3 bases, the J end by 4 bases, with 13 bases between. This chain's CDR3 is CASSDRDVGYEQYF. As DNA, the CDR3 is TGTGCCAGCAGTGACAGGGATGTCGGTTACGAGCAGTACTTC.

CDR3 bases: TGTGCCAGCAGTCCAGCGGGGAATACCTACGAGCAGTACTTC. Translating gives CASSPAGNTYEQYF. The chain combines TRBV6-5 with TRBJ2-7, with 7 bases lining up with TRBD2. J was trimmed by 2 bases and V by 5 bases; bases with no gene match: 6. CDR3 length: 14 residues. CDR1 and CDR2 (germline): MNHEY, SVGAGI.

The chain combines TRBV30 with TRBJ1-1, with 8 bases that match TRBD1. V trimming: 0 bases; J trimming: 1 base; junction bases outside the gene matches: 10. CDR3 length: 17 residues. Germline V gene lookup returns CDR1 GTSNPN and CDR2 SVGIG (reference sequence). The CDR3 spells CAWSVPRQGWANTEAFF. The CDR3 DNA follows: TGTGCCTGGAGTGTACCGCGACAGGGGTGGGCGAACACTGAAGCTTTCTTT.

The rearrangement links TRBV6-6 to TRBJ1-6; a weak D match, TRBD1 (6 bases). The length of the CDR3 is 17 residues. Germline-derived CDR1 and CDR2 are MNHNY and SVGAGI (reference sequence). Trimming took 5 bases from V and 0 from J, leaving 14 bases between them. CDR3 protein: CASSLLGQSSYNSPLHF. CDR3 sequence (DNA): TGTGCCAGCAGTCTACTAGGACAGAGCTCCTATAATTCACCCCTCCACTTT.

V usage is TRBV19 and J usage is TRBJ1-5; D is possibly TRBD1 (6 bases). Trimming took 6 bases from V and 7 from J, leaving 22 bases between them. This CDR3 is 16 amino acids long. Germline CDR1 and CDR2: LNHDA and SQIVND (reference sequence). CDR3 nucleotides: TGTGCCAGTAGGTCCAAGGGGGGCAGCGTCAGGCAGCCCCAGCATTTT. Translation: CASRSKGGSVRQPQHF. Complete variable domain (other parts from reference TRBV19 and TRBJ1-5): DGGITQSPKYLFRKEGQNVTLSCEQNLNHDAMYWYRQDPGQGLRLIYYSQIVNDFQKGDIAEGYSVSREKKESFPLTVTSAQKNPTAFYLCASRSKGGSVRQPQHFGDGTRLSIL.

This chain uses TRBV5-1 with TRBJ2-7; TRBD2 matches at 11 bases. The CDR3 extends over 16 amino acids. CDR1 is SGHRS and CDR2 is YFSETQ in the germline V gene. Trimming removed 0 bases from V and 3 bases from J; junction bases left unmatched: 5. CDR3: CASSLAASGGNYEQYF. For the CDR3, the DNA is TGCGCCAGCAGCTTGGCCGCTAGCGGGGGGAACTACGAGCAGTACTTC.

This clone was picked up one time. The chain has TRBV5-8 and TRBJ2-2, with D maybe TRBD1 (6 bases). V gave up 6 bases and J gave up 6 bases, with 18 bases separating them. This CDR3 spans 15 amino acids. Looked up from germline, CDR1 is SGHTS and CDR2 is YDEGEE. In DNA, the CDR3 is TGTGCCAGCAACGCCGGGACATCATCCTCCGGGGAGCTGTTTTTT. Translation gives CASNAGTSSSGELFF.

The rearrangement uses TRBV21-1 and TRBJ1-2; TRBD1 is the table's D call, not checked against the DNA. TRBV21-1 is an annotated pseudogene. CDR3 size: 16 residues. The CDR3 sequence is CASSKVPRAGGCGYTF. CDR3 sequence (DNA): TGTGCCAGCAGCAAAGTACCCAGGGCAGGGGGATGTGGCTACACCTTC.

The gene calls are TRBV19 and TRBJ2-2; tentative D call: TRBD1 (6 bases). The V end lost 3 bases, the J end lost 1 base, and 9 bases lay between the germline ends. Germline CDR1 is LNHDA and CDR2 is SQIVND (reference sequence). The CDR3 covers 15 residues. DNA for the CDR3: TGTGCCAGTAGTATCGGCAGGGGGAACACCGGGGAGCTGTTTTTT. Translating gives CASSIGRGNTGELFF.

The chain recombines TRBV12-3 or TRBV12-4 with TRBJ2-3; no clear D gene. The CDR3 totals 12 residues. V gave up 3 bases and J gave up 4 bases, with 5 bases separating them. CDR3 protein: CASSFGPDTQYF. As DNA, the CDR3 is TGTGCCAGCAGTTTTGGTCCAGATACGCAGTATTTT.

This clone was found a few times. This chain uses TRBV7-3 with TRBJ2-3, with D possibly being TRBD2 (6 bases). Between the trimmed V and J ends, which lost 4 bases and 5 bases, there was a span of 16 bases. Germline V gene sequence: CDR1 SGHTA, CDR2 FQGTGA. This CDR3 is built from 15 residues. CDR3 sequence (DNA): TGTGCCAGCAGCTCCGAGCGGGCGGCGAGAGATACGCAGTATTTT. Translation: CASSSERAARDTQYF.

The chain has TRBV6-5 and TRBJ2-5; 7 bases are shared with TRBD1. The ends lost 6 bases at V and 5 bases at J; junction bases unmatched: 6. CDR1 is MNHEY and CDR2 is SVGAGI in the germline V gene. The length of the CDR3 is 13 residues. The CDR3 DNA follows: TGTGCCAGCAGAGTAGGGGGCGGGGAGACCCAGTACTTC. It yields the protein CASRVGGGETQYF.

The rearrangement uses TRBV4-3 and TRBJ1-1; tentative D call: TRBD1 (5 bases). Trimming pared 1 base from V and 0 bases from J, leaving 21 bases between. The germline V gene encodes CDR1 LGHNA and CDR2 YSLEER. There are 19 residues in the CDR3. The CDR3 coding sequence is TGCGCCAGCAGCCAAGGCCCAGGGAGGAGGGAGTGGGTGAACACTGAAGCTTTCTTT. Residues: CASSQGPGRREWVNTEAFF.

The V and J genes are TRBV9 and TRBJ1-4, with D tentatively TRBD1 (6 bases). The CDR3 contains 16 residues. V gave up 0 bases and J gave up 5 bases, with 14 bases separating them. The V gene's germline CDR1 is SGDLS and CDR2 YYNGEE. CDR3 nucleotide sequence: TGTGCCAGCAGCGTAGATGCGAGGGGGAGAAATGAAAAACTGTTTTTT. Translating gives CASSVDARGRNEKLFF.

The chain links TRBV9 to TRBJ2-3; D gene ambiguous. V lost 3 bases to trimming and J lost 4 bases, with 9 bases between them. The CDR3 consists of 13 residues. The germline CDR1 and CDR2 sequences are SGDLS and YYNGEE. The CDR3 here is CASSASPPDTQYF. CDR3 nucleotide sequence: TGTGCCAGCAGCGCATCCCCCCCAGATACGCAGTATTTT.

J is TRBJ1-1 and V is TRBV5-4; 9 bases map to TRBD1. Germline-derived CDR1 and CDR2 are SGHNT and YYREEE (reference sequence). V was clipped by 5 bases and J by 0 bases; unmatched bases: 5. CDR3 length: 15 amino acids. The CDR3 region is CASRRDRAMNTEAFF. The CDR3 coding sequence is TGTGCCAGCAGGCGGGACAGGGCAATGAACACTGAAGCTTTCTTT.

The rearrangement joins TRBV5-6 to TRBJ1-2, with a weak D call TRBD1 (6 bases). There are 12 residues in the CDR3. With 3 bases removed from V and 4 bases from J, the gap between germline ends came to 7 bases. Germline CDR1 and CDR2: SGHDT and YYEEEE. The CDR3 nucleotides read TGTGCCAGCAGCTCGGACAGCTATGGCTACACCTTC. This gives the protein CASSSDSYGYTF.

The rearrangement joins TRBV12-3 or TRBV12-4 to TRBJ1-1; D ambiguous. Deletions cut 6 bases from V and 1 base from J, with 3 bases between. The CDR3 totals 11 residues. Here the CDR3 DNA reads TGTGCCAGCAGAGAGAACACTGAAGCTTTCTTT. It yields the protein CASRENTEAFF.